This TCR beta chain was retrieved from a study of shared clonotypes between healthy human individuals. Per the germline V gene, CDR1 is SNHLY and CDR2 is FYNNEI. Deletions cut 6 bases from V and 0 bases from J, with 3 bases between. The CDR3 is made up of 11 amino acids. Profiling relied on immunoSEQ multiplex PCR, and the TCRdb table lists in-frame clones only, not all of them. The table includes about a million clones, approximately 80% detected once. The V and J genes are TRBV2 and TRBJ2-7; D unclear. This clonotype was obtained from a man between 18 and 35 years old in good health. Some clones in this sample may be carry-over from other donors' samples. Sequenced sample: memory CD4+ T cells from PBMCs. Subset defined: CD45RA-negative fraction. CDR3 DNA sequence: TGTGCCAGCAGAGCCTCCTACGAGCAGTACTTC. Protein: CASRASYEQYF.